The clone carrying this TCR beta chain was found a few times. As yet, its antigen is unknown. The CDR3 has 15 amino acids. In germline, CDR1 is SNHLY, CDR2 FYNNEI. V was pared by 4 bases and J by 3 bases, with 10 bases between. These data come from a study of blood T cells in healthy people across ages. With a J-beta primer mix and a sample-barcoded 5' primer, a second PCR ran about 7 to 12 cycles. Using its own MiXCR run on the 5' RACE reads, TCRdb lists one record per CDR3 protein. The sample has roughly 800,000 distinct CDR3 sequences; 55% to 75% are singletons. Study conclusions and caveats: Estimated diversity across one million T cells was deemed an underestimate.

This TCR came from a man younger than 45 in good health. Sequencing used blood. The V call is TRBV2, the J call TRBJ2-6, with D unclear. CDR3 residues: CASSVFAIGANVLTF. CDR3 coding DNA: TGTGCCAGCAGTGTTTTCGCCATTGGGGCCAACGTCCTGACTTTC.